The count of the clone carrying this TCR beta chain is one. Those enrolled in Seattle joined during active infection and were followed longitudinally afterward. This specimen comes from a study of blood T cell repertoires in COVID-19. Study details: Researchers got acute and convalescent COVID-19 samples from the United States, Italy and Spain.

Authors' analysis steps: Nucleated cell counts were estimated from reference gene primer amplification. Repertoires were generated with immunoSEQ multiplex PCR, while TCRdb's copy carries only in-frame clones and drops some. Clone size and V and J calls were adopted from that table, with D and trimming inferred from the DNA. Altogether roughly 410,000 clones are present, 89% being singletons, with the ten largest covering roughly 1.4%. The TCR originated in a woman between 40 and 50 years old with COVID-19, enrolled during active disease. The specimen was peripheral blood.

In nucleotides, the CDR3 is TGTGCCTGGAGTGTCCTCCAGACTTTCACGGGACAGGGGCCTGGGGCCAACGTCCTGACTTTC. Its translation is CAWSVLQTFTGQGPGANVLTF. The V call is TRBV30, the J call TRBJ2-6, with 10 bases matching TRBD1. The CDR3 sequence is 21 residues long. Germline V gene data show CDR1 as GTSNPN and CDR2 as SVGIG (reference sequence). V was pared by 0 bases and J by 2 bases, with 16 bases of the junction left unmatched. Combining the CDR3 with reference TRBV30 and TRBJ2-6 gives the whole variable domain SQTIHQWPATLVQPVGSPLSLECTVEGTSNPNLYWYRQAAGRGLQLLFYSVGIGQISSEVPQNLSASRPQDRQFILSSKKLLLSDSGFYLCAWSVLQTFTGQGPGANVLTFGAGSRLTVL.